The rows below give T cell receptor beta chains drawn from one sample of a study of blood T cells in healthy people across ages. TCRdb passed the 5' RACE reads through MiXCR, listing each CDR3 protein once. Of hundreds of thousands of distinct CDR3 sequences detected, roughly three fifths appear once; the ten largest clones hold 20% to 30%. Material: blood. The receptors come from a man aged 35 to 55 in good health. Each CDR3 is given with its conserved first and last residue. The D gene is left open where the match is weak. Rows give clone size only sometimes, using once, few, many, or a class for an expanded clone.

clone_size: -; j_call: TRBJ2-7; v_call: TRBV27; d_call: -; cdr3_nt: TGTGCCAGCAGTGGCAGACTCGAGCAGTACTTC; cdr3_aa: CASSGRLEQYF
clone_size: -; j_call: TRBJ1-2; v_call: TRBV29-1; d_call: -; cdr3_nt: TGCAGCGTTGGTGGGACACCCCCCGTGGGTGGCTACACCTTC; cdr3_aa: CSVGGTPPVGGYTF
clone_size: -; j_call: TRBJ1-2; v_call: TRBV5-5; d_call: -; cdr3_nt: TGTGCCAGCAGCCCCCGAGGAGAAAATGGCTACACCTTC; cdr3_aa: CASSPRGENGYTF
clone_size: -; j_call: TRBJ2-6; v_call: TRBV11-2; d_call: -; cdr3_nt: TGTGCCAGCAGCTTTGACGACTTCCCTGGGGCCAACGTCCTGACTTTC; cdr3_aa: CASSFDDFPGANVLTF
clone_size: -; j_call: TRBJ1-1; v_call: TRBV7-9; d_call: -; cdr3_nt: TGTGCCAGCAGCCTCCTCCAGGGGGAAGCTTTCTTT; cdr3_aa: CASSLLQGEAFF
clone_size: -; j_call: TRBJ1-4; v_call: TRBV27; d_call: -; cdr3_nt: TGTGCCAGCAGTTCTTGGGACAATGAAAAACTGTTTTTT; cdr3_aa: CASSSWDNEKLFF
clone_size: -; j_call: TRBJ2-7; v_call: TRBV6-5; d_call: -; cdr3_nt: TGTGCCAGCAGTTACTCGGACCAGGTTGGTGAGCAGTACTTC; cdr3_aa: CASSYSDQVGEQYF
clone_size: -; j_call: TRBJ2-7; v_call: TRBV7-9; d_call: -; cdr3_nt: TGTGCCAGCAGCTCTCGCACGGTAGGCAGAGCGAGCTACGAGCAGTACTTC; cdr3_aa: CASSSRTVGRASYEQYF
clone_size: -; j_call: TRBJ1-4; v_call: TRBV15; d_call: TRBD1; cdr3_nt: TGTGCCACCCAGACCGGGACAGGGGTTGAAAAACTGTTTTTT; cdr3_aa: CATQTGTGVEKLFF
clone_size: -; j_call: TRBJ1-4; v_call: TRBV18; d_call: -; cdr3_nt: TGTGCCAGCTCACCCGGACGCTCCGGGCTGTTTTTT; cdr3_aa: CASSPGRSGLFF
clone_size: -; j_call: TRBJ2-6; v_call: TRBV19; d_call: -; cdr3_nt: TGTGCCAGTAGTGACCAATTCTCTGGGGCCAACGTCCTGACTTTC; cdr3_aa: CASSDQFSGANVLTF
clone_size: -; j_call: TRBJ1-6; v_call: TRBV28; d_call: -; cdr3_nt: TGTGCCACCATGCCGGGGGGAATATCTCCCCTCCACTTT; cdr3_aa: CATMPGGISPLHF
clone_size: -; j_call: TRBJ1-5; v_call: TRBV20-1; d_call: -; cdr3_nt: TGCAGTGCTAGAAACGAAGGGAAGAGGGCAGATACGCAGCATTTT; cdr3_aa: CSARNEGKRADTQHF
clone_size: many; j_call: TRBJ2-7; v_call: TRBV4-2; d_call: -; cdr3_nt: TGTGCCAGCAGCCAAGAGGGGGCCGAGCAGTACTTC; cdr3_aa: CASSQEGAEQYF
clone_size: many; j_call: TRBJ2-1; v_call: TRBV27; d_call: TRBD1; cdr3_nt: TGTGCCAGCAGTTTCACCGGGACAGGGTACAATGAGCAGTTCTTC; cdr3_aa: CASSFTGTGYNEQFF
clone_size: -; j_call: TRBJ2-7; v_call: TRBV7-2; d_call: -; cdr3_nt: TGTGCCAGCAGCGAGGGGTTTGCCTACGAGCAGTACTTC; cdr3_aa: CASSEGFAYEQYF
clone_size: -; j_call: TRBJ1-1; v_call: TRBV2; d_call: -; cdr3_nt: TGTGCCAGCAATAGGGAAAGGGGAAACACTGAAGCTTTCTTT; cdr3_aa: CASNRERGNTEAFF
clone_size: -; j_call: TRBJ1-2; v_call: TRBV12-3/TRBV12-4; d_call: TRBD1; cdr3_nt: TGTGCCAGCAGTGTGACAGGGTGGCATGGCTACACCTTC; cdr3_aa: CASSVTGWHGYTF
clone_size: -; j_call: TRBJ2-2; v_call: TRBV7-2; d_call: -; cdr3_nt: TGTGCCAGCAGCTCGAAGCGGGCCCCGGATCCCGGGGAGCTGTTTTTT; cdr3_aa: CASSSKRAPDPGELFF
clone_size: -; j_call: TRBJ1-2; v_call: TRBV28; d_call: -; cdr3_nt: TGTGCCAGCAGCCCCCTTCCAGGGGATGGGGGCTACACCTTC; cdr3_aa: CASSPLPGDGGYTF
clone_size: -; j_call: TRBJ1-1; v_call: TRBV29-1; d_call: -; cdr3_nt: TGCAGCGTTGAGGTGAATTCGGGCACTGAAGCTTTCTTT; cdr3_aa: CSVEVNSGTEAFF
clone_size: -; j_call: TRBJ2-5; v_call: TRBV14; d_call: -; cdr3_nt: TGTGCCAGCAGCCATGCCCTGACCCCCGGGGGAGAGACCCAGTACTTC; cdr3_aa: CASSHALTPGGETQYF
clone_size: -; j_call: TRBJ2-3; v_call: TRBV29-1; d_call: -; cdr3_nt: TGCAGCGTTGAGGGTCTAGGGAGCACAGATACGCAGTATTTT; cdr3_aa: CSVEGLGSTDTQYF
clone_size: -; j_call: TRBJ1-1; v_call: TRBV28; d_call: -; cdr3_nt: TGTGCCAGCACCCTTGACAGCGGTATTGAAGCTTTCTTT; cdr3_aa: CASTLDSGIEAFF
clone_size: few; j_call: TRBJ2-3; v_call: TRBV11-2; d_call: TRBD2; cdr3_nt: TGTGCCAGCAGCTCAGGGACTAGCGGGGGGGCCAAGCAGTATTTT; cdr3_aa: CASSSGTSGGAKQYF
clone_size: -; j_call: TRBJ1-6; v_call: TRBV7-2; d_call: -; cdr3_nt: TGTGCCAGCAGCTTAGACTACAGGAATTCACCCCTCCACTTT; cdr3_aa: CASSLDYRNSPLHF
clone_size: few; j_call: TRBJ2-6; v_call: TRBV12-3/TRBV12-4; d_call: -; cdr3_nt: TGTGCCAGCAGTTTTTCCTTCGAGGCGTCTGGGGCCAACGTCCTGACTTTC; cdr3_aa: CASSFSFEASGANVLTF
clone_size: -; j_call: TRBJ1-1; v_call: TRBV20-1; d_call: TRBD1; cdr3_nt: TGCAGTGCTACCAGGACAGGGAGAAGGGACACTGAAGCTTTCTTT; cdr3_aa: CSATRTGRRDTEAFF